The 25 T cell receptor beta chains in this list originate from one sample, sequenced in a study of blood T cell repertoires in COVID-19. Sequencing was performed with immunoSEQ multiplex PCR; in TCRdb, only in-frame clones are kept and a portion is missing. The sample yields approximately 230,000 clones, more than 85% seen once. Sequencing used PBMCs or T cells enriched from blood (not recorded which). Receptors originate from a young woman who had recovered from COVID-19.

V gene TRBV5-1 combines with J gene TRBJ2-2; D might be TRBD1 (6 bases). The CDR3 has 17 residues. Germline CDR1 SGHRS, CDR2 YFSETQ. V lost 6 bases to trimming and J lost 3 bases, with 21 bases between them. DNA of the CDR3: TGCGCCAGCACCGTTAATGCAGGGGACGAGTACACCGGGGAGCTGTTTTTT. Protein sequence: CASTVNAGDEYTGELFF.

The CDR3 region is CSVEPTGLLYGYTF. CDR3 in DNA: TGCAGCGTAGAACCGACGGGACTTCTCTATGGCTACACCTTC. The rearrangement joins TRBV29-1 to TRBJ1-2, with D possibly being TRBD1 (5 bases). The CDR3 runs 14 residues. The ends were cut back, 6 bases at V and 4 bases at J, with 18 bases in the middle. Per the germline V gene, CDR1 is SQVTM and CDR2 is ANQGSEA.

The chain has TRBV30 and TRBJ1-2; D call uncertain. CDR1 and CDR2 from the germline V gene are GTSNPN and SVGIG (reference sequence). The CDR3 is 13 residues long. The V and J ends lost 2 bases and 4 bases respectively, with 11 bases between them. The CDR3 DNA reads TGTGCCTGGAGTAGAATCGGAGGCTATGGCTACACCTTC. This translates into CAWSRIGGYGYTF.

The chain uses TRBV18 and TRBJ2-7, with a weak D call TRBD1 (5 bases). Germline CDR1 KGHSH, CDR2 LQKENI. There are 14 residues in the CDR3. V was clipped by 2 bases and J by 2 bases, with 10 bases between them. The CDR3: CASSPVDSTYEQYF. CDR3 coding DNA: TGTGCCAGCTCACCAGTAGACAGTACCTACGAGCAGTACTTC.

The gene calls are TRBV7-2 and TRBJ1-2; 7 nucleotides align to TRBD1. The CDR3 consists of 14 residues. Per germline, CDR1 SGHTA and CDR2 FQGNSA. The V segment lost 6 bases and the J segment 0 bases; nucleotides outside the gene matches: 4. The CDR3 is CASRLTGANYGYTF. The DNA for the CDR3 is TGTGCCAGCAGGCTAACAGGGGCTAACTATGGCTACACCTTC.

The J gene is TRBJ2-7, the V gene TRBV28; 8 bases agree with TRBD2. The CDR3 length is 14 residues. The J segment lost 4 bases and the V segment lost 2 bases, leaving 4 bases of the junction unmatched. CDR1 MDHEN and CDR2 SYDVKM come from the germline V gene. CDR3 in amino acids: CASSLIAGTYEQYF. The DNA of the CDR3 is TGTGCCAGCAGTTTAATAGCGGGGACATACGAGCAGTACTTC.

V usage is TRBV2 and J usage is TRBJ2-5; TRBD1 aligns across 7 bases. J gave up 5 bases and V 7 bases, and 4 bases lay outside the gene matches. The CDR3 consists of 12 residues. CDR1 is SNHLY, CDR2 FYNNEI, per germline. This CDR3 reads CASTTGLETQYF. CDR3 sequence (DNA): TGTGCCAGCACGACAGGGTTGGAGACCCAGTACTTC.

The chain combines TRBV28 with TRBJ1-2, with D uncertain. CDR3 size: 14 residues. Germline CDR1 reads MDHEN; CDR2 reads SYDVKM. V was cut by 4 bases and J by 1 base, with 10 bases left in between. The DNA for the CDR3 is TGTGCCAGCAGTTCCCCCGGAGTTAACTATGGCTACACCTTC. Translating gives CASSSPGVNYGYTF.

The V call is TRBV19, the J call TRBJ2-1; 12 bases agree with TRBD2. The CDR3 consists of 15 residues. The V gene's germline CDR1 is LNHDA and CDR2 SQIVND (reference sequence). Unmatched junction bases numbered 0, after V lost 3 bases and J lost 3 bases. The CDR3 coding sequence is TGTGCCAGTAGTATGACTAGCGGGAGCTACAATGAGCAGTTCTTC. Its translation is CASSMTSGSYNEQFF.

V usage is TRBV18 and J usage is TRBJ2-5; 9 bases are a match to TRBD1. Germline V gene lookup returns CDR1 KGHSH and CDR2 LQKENI. V lost 1 base and J lost 4; bases outside the gene matches: 4. This CDR3 is built from 15 residues. As DNA, the CDR3 is TGTGCCAGCTCACCACGACAGGGGGAGGGAGAGACCCAGTACTTC. Protein product: CASSPRQGEGETQYF.

The genes are TRBV7-2 and TRBJ1-2, with 7 positions matching TRBD1. CDR3 length: 14 residues. Per germline, CDR1 SGHTA and CDR2 FQGNSA. V shed 5 bases, J shed 4 bases, and the junction held 7 bases outside the gene matches. Written as DNA, the CDR3 is TGTGCCAGCAGCCCAGGGGGGATCCTCTATGGCTACACCTTC. The encoded protein is CASSPGGILYGYTF.

The rearrangement joins TRBV4-1 to TRBJ1-5; D is unclear. The CDR3 is 13 amino acids. Trimming pared 4 bases from V and 8 bases from J, leaving 12 bases between. The germline V gene encodes CDR1 MGHRA and CDR2 YSYEKL. The CDR3 nucleotides read TGCGCCAGCAGCCCCGTGAGCGGGGAGCCCCAGCATTTT. Protein product: CASSPVSGEPQHF.

The chain is built from TRBV29-1 and TRBJ1-3, with D tentatively TRBD1 (6 bases). V lost 4 bases, J lost 3 bases, and 13 bases lay in between. The CDR3 length is 14 residues. Germline CDR1 is SQVTM and CDR2 is ANQGSEA. The chain's CDR3 is CSVADGTYGNTIYF. CDR3 DNA sequence: TGCAGCGTTGCGGACGGGACATATGGAAACACCATATATTTT.

The chain couples TRBV4-2 to TRBJ2-1; 8 bases fit TRBD2. V trimming: 1 base; J trimming: 9 bases; junction bases outside the gene matches: 11. The CDR3 loop spans 16 amino acids. CDR1 and CDR2 from the germline V gene are LGHNA and YNFKEQ. The CDR3, as DNA: TGTGCCAGCAGCCAAGGGACTAGCCTATCTGGGGGTGAGCAGTTCTTC. This codes for CASSQGTSLSGGEQFF.

The chain recombines TRBV18 with TRBJ1-1; D is unclear. The germline V gene has CDR1 KGHSH and CDR2 LQKENI. V shed 2 bases and J shed 0 bases, with 13 bases lying between them. This CDR3 spans 16 amino acids. The CDR3 protein is CASSPIDSGMNTEAFF. DNA of the CDR3: TGTGCCAGCTCACCAATAGACTCGGGAATGAACACTGAAGCTTTCTTT.

The chain is built from TRBV4-1 and TRBJ1-4; D ambiguous. CDR1 and CDR2 (germline): MGHRA, YSYEKL. This CDR3 has 13 amino acids. Trimming took off 5 bases at V and 5 bases at J, with 9 bases between the two ends. As DNA, the CDR3 is TGCGCCAGCAGCTTCGAGGGAAATGAAAAACTGTTTTTT. It is translated as CASSFEGNEKLFF.

This chain uses TRBV6-6 with TRBJ2-5; no definite D call. Germline lookup yields CDR1 MNHNY and CDR2 SVGAGI (reference sequence). The V end lost 2 bases, the J end lost 5 bases, and 3 bases lay between the germline ends. This CDR3 contains 11 residues. The CDR3 spells CASSYPETQYF. Written as DNA, the CDR3 is TGTGCCAGCAGTTACCCGGAGACCCAGTACTTC.

The chain couples TRBV30 to TRBJ1-1, with 9 bases identical to TRBD1. With V trimmed by 0 bases and J by 8 bases, 4 bases remained unmatched. Germline assignment: CDR1 GTSNPN and CDR2 SVGIG (reference sequence). The CDR3 loop spans 13 amino acids. The CDR3 DNA reads as TGTGCCTGGAGTGTACAGGGGGCGGCCGAAGCTTTCTTT. Translation: CAWSVQGAAEAFF.

This clone showed up just once. This chain uses TRBV6-2 or TRBV6-3 with TRBJ2-7; D ambiguous. CDR3 length: 15 amino acids. Germline CDR1 MNHEY, CDR2 SVGEGT. The V end lost 2 bases, the J end lost 7 bases, and 18 bases lay between the germline ends. The CDR3 region has the DNA TGTGCCAGCAGTTACCCGTACTTGGCGGCGAGGGAGCAGTACTTC. It translates to CASSYPYLAAREQYF.

The V gene is TRBV7-3, the J gene TRBJ2-3; TRBD1 is a possible D gene (6 bases). V shed 5 bases and J shed 0 bases, with 12 bases lying between them. Germline V gene lookup returns CDR1 SGHTA and CDR2 FQGTGA. The CDR3 consists of 15 residues. In DNA, the CDR3 is TGTGCCAGCAGCCTGAGGGGGTGGAGCACAGATACGCAGTATTTT. As protein: CASSLRGWSTDTQYF.

The chain is built from TRBV6-5 and TRBJ1-1, with D perhaps matching TRBD1 (5 bases). Germline CDR1 and CDR2: MNHEY and SVGAGI. The ends were cut back, 4 bases at V and 4 bases at J, with 13 bases in the middle. This CDR3 region has 14 residues. CDR3 sequence: CASSWRVGGTEAFF. The DNA for the CDR3 is TGTGCCAGCAGTTGGAGGGTTGGGGGCACTGAAGCTTTCTTT.

The V call is TRBV7-2, the J call TRBJ2-5; TRBD1 agrees at 12 bases. The length of the CDR3 is 15 residues. V dropped 3 bases and J dropped 5; count of bases not matched to a gene: 4. Germline CDR1 is SGHTA and CDR2 is FQGNSA. The CDR3 here is CASSFGTGGLETQYF. The CDR3 region has the DNA TGTGCCAGCAGCTTTGGGACAGGGGGCTTGGAGACCCAGTACTTC.

This chain uses TRBV28 with TRBJ2-7, with 9 bases identical to TRBD1. Germline lookup yields CDR1 MDHEN and CDR2 SYDVKM. Germline trimming cut 2 bases from V and 7 bases from J; bases unmatched to any gene: 3. The CDR3 runs to 13 residues. In DNA, the CDR3 is TGTGCCAGCAGTTTACGGGACAGGGATGAGCAGTACTTC. Translation: CASSLRDRDEQYF.

The sample holds one count of this clone. The chain recombines TRBV19 with TRBJ2-6; weak D call: TRBD1 (8 bases). This CDR3 region has 18 residues. Trimming took 5 bases from V and 2 from J, leaving 19 bases between them. The germline V gene encodes CDR1 LNHDA and CDR2 SQIVND (reference sequence). Here the CDR3 reads CASSLSQGGSPGANVLTF. DNA of the CDR3: TGTGCCAGTAGTCTCTCACAGGGGGGGTCCCCTGGGGCCAACGTCCTGACTTTC.

The chain couples TRBV11-3 to TRBJ2-1, with TRBD2 as a possible D gene (6 bases). Germline CDR1 SGHNT, CDR2 YENEEA. V lost 1 base to trimming and J lost 9 bases, with 22 bases between them. The CDR3 is made up of 17 amino acids. The CDR3 reads CASSLGVTRGPSGEQFF. The CDR3 DNA follows: TGTGCCAGCAGCTTAGGGGTGACTAGAGGTCCCAGTGGTGAGCAGTTCTTC.